The sequence of this T cell receptor (beta chain) was determined in a study of T cells in tuberculosis. V lost 11 bases, J lost 9 bases, and 15 bases lay in between. In germline, CDR1 is MNHEY, CDR2 SMNVEV (reference sequence). The CDR3 contains 11 residues. Profiling relied on immunoSEQ multiplex PCR, and the TCRdb table lists in-frame clones only, not all of them. The table lists around 49,000 clones, 90% to 95% of them singletons. Overall study findings and caveats: Active tuberculosis cases were adults; controls were adolescents.

Note on this clone: What it binds is unknown.

Indicated time point: new active TB diagnosis, blood taken before or within 7 days of starting treatment. The V gene is TRBV27, the J gene TRBJ2-3; possible D gene TRBD1, 6 bases. Sequences were derived from PBMCs, sampled at tuberculosis diagnosis. The sequence came from an adult with tuberculosis. The CDR3 sequence is CASRGSWTQYF. The CDR3 DNA reads as TGTGCCTCCAGGGGTTCGTGGACGCAGTATTTT.